This T cell receptor beta chain was recovered during a study of shared clonotypes between healthy human individuals. Study-level information: The composition of the donors was a couple of women and three men aged 18 to 49.

Overall study findings and caveats: In this cohort, only blood was sampled, and tissue repertoires likely differ. Against clonotypes common to all four donors, non-shared ones had lower generation probabilities.

Concerning this clone itself: Its target is not known.

Produced via immunoSEQ multiplex PCR; TCRdb's table is partial and in-frame only. The table records millions of clones, approximately 93% of them present only once. The ends were cut back, 4 bases at V and 0 bases at J, with 16 bases in the middle. The V gene's germline CDR1 is SGHKS and CDR2 YYEKEE (reference sequence). The CDR3 is made up of 16 amino acids. Material: naive CD4+ T cells from PBMCs. The subset: CD45RA+ positively selected. V gene TRBV5-5 combines with J gene TRBJ1-1; no clear D gene. This clonotype was sampled from a young man in good health. Some clones in this sample may be carry-over from other donors' samples. CDR3 sequence reads: CASSPVPYGMNTEAFF. The DNA for the CDR3 is TGTGCCAGCAGCCCAGTCCCTTACGGTATGAACACTGAAGCTTTCTTT.